This is a list of T cell receptor beta chains from one sample in a study of T cell responses to AZD1222 COVID-19 vaccine. Clones were sequenced by immunoSEQ multiplex PCR, and TCRdb holds only the in-frame ones, with some missing. This sample has some 200,000 clones; around 94% occur once, and the top ten carry around 1.7%. The source material was peripheral blood, sampled 28 days after the second dose of the MenACWY control vaccine. The receptors here all came from an adult who received the MenACWY meningococcal vaccine as a control. Both conserved end residues are part of each CDR3. The D gene is left open where the match is weak. Size values are once, few and many counts, or a class for expanded clones, and some rows have none.

v_call: TRBV18; j_call: TRBJ1-3; d_call: NA; clone_size: NA; cdr3_nt: TGTGCCAGCTCACAAACCTTCGGGGGAAGCTCTGGAAACACCATATATTTT; cdr3_aa: CASSQTFGGSSGNTIYF
v_call: TRBV6-2/TRBV6-3; j_call: TRBJ1-2; d_call: NA; clone_size: NA; cdr3_nt: TGTGCCAGCAGCCCGACAGTCAACTATGGCTACACCTTC; cdr3_aa: CASSPTVNYGYTF
v_call: TRBV6-6; j_call: TRBJ1-2; d_call: TRBD1; clone_size: NA; cdr3_nt: TGTGCCAGCAGGGACAGGTTATGGGGCTACACCTTC; cdr3_aa: CASRDRLWGYTF
v_call: TRBV27; j_call: TRBJ2-2; d_call: NA; clone_size: NA; cdr3_nt: TGTGCCAGCAGTTTAGTAGCGGAGTTGAACACCGGGGAGCTGTTTTTT; cdr3_aa: CASSLVAELNTGELFF
v_call: TRBV19; j_call: TRBJ1-3; d_call: TRBD1; clone_size: NA; cdr3_nt: TGTGCCAGTAGTCACATTCCCTCCCGACAGGGCGTCGGAAACACCATATATTTT; cdr3_aa: CASSHIPSRQGVGNTIYF
v_call: TRBV7-9; j_call: TRBJ2-7; d_call: NA; clone_size: NA; cdr3_nt: TGTGCCAGCAGCTTAGAGTCGTATCCGGACCGCTACGAGCAGTACTTC; cdr3_aa: CASSLESYPDRYEQYF
v_call: TRBV24-1; j_call: TRBJ2-1; d_call: TRBD1; clone_size: NA; cdr3_nt: TGTGCCACCAGTGATCGGACAGGGGGTCGGGAGGGCCGTTTTAATGAGCAGTTCTTC; cdr3_aa: CATSDRTGGREGRFNEQFF
v_call: TRBV4-1; j_call: TRBJ1-2; d_call: NA; clone_size: NA; cdr3_nt: TGCGCCAGCAGCCAAGCCCAAACAGGGTACCTCACCTTC; cdr3_aa: CASSQAQTGYLTF
v_call: TRBV24-1; j_call: TRBJ2-2; d_call: NA; clone_size: NA; cdr3_nt: TGTGCCACCCGGCAGGTTGTGACCGGGGAGCTGTTTTTT; cdr3_aa: CATRQVVTGELFF
v_call: TRBV5-1; j_call: TRBJ1-1; d_call: TRBD1; clone_size: NA; cdr3_nt: TGCGCCAGCACCTTACAGGGGGTGACGGACACTGAAGCTTTCTTT; cdr3_aa: CASTLQGVTDTEAFF
v_call: TRBV4-1; j_call: TRBJ2-2; d_call: TRBD1; clone_size: NA; cdr3_nt: TGCGCCAGCAGCCAAGAGGGACAGATCGGGACCGGGGAGCTGTTTTTT; cdr3_aa: CASSQEGQIGTGELFF
v_call: TRBV9; j_call: TRBJ1-2; d_call: NA; clone_size: NA; cdr3_nt: TGTGCCAGCAGCGCTTCCGGGACGCCCGGGTATGGCTACACCTTC; cdr3_aa: CASSASGTPGYGYTF
v_call: TRBV25-1; j_call: TRBJ1-6; d_call: NA; clone_size: NA; cdr3_nt: TGTGCCAGCAGGGGTAGTGGACATGCCTATTCACCCCTCCACTTT; cdr3_aa: CASRGSGHAYSPLHF
v_call: TRBV2; j_call: TRBJ1-1; d_call: NA; clone_size: NA; cdr3_nt: TGTGCCAGCACCACCATGAACACTGAAGCTTTCTTT; cdr3_aa: CASTTMNTEAFF
v_call: TRBV5-1; j_call: TRBJ2-7; d_call: NA; clone_size: NA; cdr3_nt: TGCGCCAGCAGCAGCGGGGACATATACTACGCCGAGCAGTACTTC; cdr3_aa: CASSSGDIYYAEQYF
v_call: TRBV9; j_call: TRBJ1-1; d_call: NA; clone_size: NA; cdr3_nt: TGTGCCAGCAGCGTAGAGGACTGGAACACTGAAGCTTTCTTT; cdr3_aa: CASSVEDWNTEAFF
v_call: TRBV4-2; j_call: TRBJ2-7; d_call: NA; clone_size: NA; cdr3_nt: TGTGCCAGCAGCCAAGAATGGAGGGGTAGGTACGAGCAGTACTTC; cdr3_aa: CASSQEWRGRYEQYF
v_call: TRBV30; j_call: TRBJ1-2; d_call: TRBD1; clone_size: few; cdr3_nt: TGTGCCTGGAGCCCGGGACAGAACTATGGCTACACCTTC; cdr3_aa: CAWSPGQNYGYTF
v_call: TRBV11-3; j_call: TRBJ2-1; d_call: NA; clone_size: NA; cdr3_nt: TGTGCCAGCAGCTCCGGCAGTGCCTCCTACAATGAGCAGTTCTTC; cdr3_aa: CASSSGSASYNEQFF
v_call: TRBV18; j_call: TRBJ1-6; d_call: NA; clone_size: NA; cdr3_nt: TGTGCCAGCTCACCACGGGGGGCAATGGGTTCACCCCTCCACTTT; cdr3_aa: CASSPRGAMGSPLHF
v_call: TRBV30; j_call: TRBJ1-4; d_call: NA; clone_size: NA; cdr3_nt: TGTGCCTCTACAGGGCCCAATGAAAAACTGTTTTTT; cdr3_aa: CASTGPNEKLFF
v_call: TRBV6-5; j_call: TRBJ1-1; d_call: NA; clone_size: NA; cdr3_nt: TGTGCCAGCAGTTCCCGGGACACCCAGGAAGCTTTCTTT; cdr3_aa: CASSSRDTQEAFF
v_call: TRBV2; j_call: TRBJ2-1; d_call: NA; clone_size: few; cdr3_nt: TGTGCCAGCAGTATGGGACTCGACTACAATGAGCAGTTCTTC; cdr3_aa: CASSMGLDYNEQFF
v_call: TRBV6-2/TRBV6-3; j_call: TRBJ2-2; d_call: NA; clone_size: NA; cdr3_nt: TGTGCCAGCAGTTCCCCTGGAGGGGGGGAGACCGGGGAGCTGTTTTTT; cdr3_aa: CASSSPGGGETGELFF
v_call: TRBV7-2; j_call: TRBJ2-7; d_call: NA; clone_size: NA; cdr3_nt: TGTGCCAGCAGTCCGCGGACAGTTGGGGATTACGAGCAGTACTTC; cdr3_aa: CASSPRTVGDYEQYF
v_call: TRBV9; j_call: TRBJ2-2; d_call: NA; clone_size: NA; cdr3_nt: TGTGCCAGCAGCGTAGTAGCAGTCGGGGAGCTGTTTTTT; cdr3_aa: CASSVVAVGELFF
v_call: TRBV4-2; j_call: TRBJ2-4; d_call: TRBD1; clone_size: NA; cdr3_nt: TGTGCCAGCAGCCAAGAGGCGGGGACAGGGCAAAACATTCAGTACTTC; cdr3_aa: CASSQEAGTGQNIQYF
v_call: TRBV9; j_call: TRBJ1-4; d_call: TRBD1; clone_size: NA; cdr3_nt: TGTGCCAGCAGCGTAGATAAGGGGGCGGGTGAAAAACTGTTTTTT; cdr3_aa: CASSVDKGAGEKLFF
v_call: TRBV18; j_call: TRBJ1-4; d_call: NA; clone_size: NA; cdr3_nt: TGTGCCAGCTCACCTATACAGTCAACTAATGAAAAACTGTTTTTT; cdr3_aa: CASSPIQSTNEKLFF
v_call: TRBV12-3/TRBV12-4; j_call: TRBJ1-6; d_call: NA; clone_size: NA; cdr3_nt: TGTGCCAGCAGTTTGGTCGCCTCACCCCTCCACTTT; cdr3_aa: CASSLVASPLHF
v_call: TRBV6-2/TRBV6-3; j_call: TRBJ2-2; d_call: NA; clone_size: NA; cdr3_nt: TGTGCCAGCAGTTACTCCTTCGTCGAGGGCCGGCGGGACACCGGGGAGCTGTTTTTT; cdr3_aa: CASSYSFVEGRRDTGELFF
v_call: TRBV7-2; j_call: TRBJ2-1; d_call: TRBD1; clone_size: NA; cdr3_nt: TGTGCCAGCAGCAACCTGGACAGGTACAATGAGCAGTTCTTC; cdr3_aa: CASSNLDRYNEQFF
v_call: TRBV5-1; j_call: TRBJ2-1; d_call: TRBD2; clone_size: NA; cdr3_nt: TGCGCCAGCAGACTTGGTGTTAGCGGGGGCTACAATGAGCAGTTCTTC; cdr3_aa: CASRLGVSGGYNEQFF
v_call: TRBV5-6; j_call: TRBJ1-2; d_call: TRBD1; clone_size: NA; cdr3_nt: TGTGCCAGCAGCTTGGGGGACAGGAACTATGGCTACACCTTC; cdr3_aa: CASSLGDRNYGYTF
v_call: TRBV12-3/TRBV12-4; j_call: TRBJ1-2; d_call: NA; clone_size: NA; cdr3_nt: TGTGCCAGCAGAACGGACAGTTGGGGCTACACCTTC; cdr3_aa: CASRTDSWGYTF
v_call: TRBV28; j_call: TRBJ1-1; d_call: NA; clone_size: NA; cdr3_nt: TGTGCCAGCAGTACGATCAGGGCAGGTTCGAACACTGAAGCTTTCTTT; cdr3_aa: CASSTIRAGSNTEAFF
v_call: TRBV5-8; j_call: TRBJ2-5; d_call: TRBD1; clone_size: NA; cdr3_nt: TGTGCCAGCAGCTTGGAACAGGGGAGAGGGACCCAGTACTTC; cdr3_aa: CASSLEQGRGTQYF
v_call: TRBV6-1; j_call: TRBJ1-2; d_call: NA; clone_size: once; cdr3_nt: TGTGCCAGCAGTGAAGTGGTCGGGATCGGCTACACCTTC; cdr3_aa: CASSEVVGIGYTF
v_call: TRBV6-2/TRBV6-3; j_call: TRBJ2-5; d_call: NA; clone_size: many; cdr3_nt: TGTGCCAGCAGTTACTCTCTGATCCCACTACAAGAGACCCAGTACTTC; cdr3_aa: CASSYSLIPLQETQYF
v_call: TRBV24-1; j_call: TRBJ1-5; d_call: TRBD1; clone_size: NA; cdr3_nt: TGTGCCACCAGTGATCCCACCCCGGGACAGGAAAGCCAGCCCCAGCATTTT; cdr3_aa: CATSDPTPGQESQPQHF
v_call: TRBV9; j_call: TRBJ2-1; d_call: TRBD2; clone_size: once; cdr3_nt: TGTGCCAGCAACTTAGCGGGAGAATCCTACAATGAGCAGTTCTTC; cdr3_aa: CASNLAGESYNEQFF
v_call: TRBV7-2; j_call: TRBJ2-7; d_call: TRBD1; clone_size: NA; cdr3_nt: TGTGCCAGCAGCTTAGCCCCGGGACAGGGGATAGCCTACGAGCAGTACTTC; cdr3_aa: CASSLAPGQGIAYEQYF
v_call: TRBV5-1; j_call: TRBJ2-1; d_call: NA; clone_size: NA; cdr3_nt: TGCGCCAGCAGCTTGGACAGGGACAATGAGCAGTTCTTC; cdr3_aa: CASSLDRDNEQFF
v_call: TRBV5-1; j_call: TRBJ1-2; d_call: NA; clone_size: NA; cdr3_nt: TGCGCCAGCAGCTTATCTGGTTATGGCTACACCTTC; cdr3_aa: CASSLSGYGYTF
v_call: TRBV7-9; j_call: TRBJ2-7; d_call: NA; clone_size: few; cdr3_nt: TGTGCCAGCAGCTCCTCGACAGGTCTCTACGAGCAGTACTTC; cdr3_aa: CASSSSTGLYEQYF
v_call: TRBV28; j_call: TRBJ2-7; d_call: TRBD1; clone_size: once; cdr3_nt: TGTGCCAGCCGACAGGGATCCTACGAGCAGTACTTC; cdr3_aa: CASRQGSYEQYF
v_call: TRBV13; j_call: TRBJ2-7; d_call: NA; clone_size: NA; cdr3_nt: TGTGCCAGCAGCTTAGAAGGGACGCAGCCCTACGAGCAGTACTTC; cdr3_aa: CASSLEGTQPYEQYF
v_call: TRBV28; j_call: TRBJ2-5; d_call: TRBD1; clone_size: NA; cdr3_nt: TGTGCCAGCAGTTTACTGACAGGGGGCTTCGAGACCCAGTACTTC; cdr3_aa: CASSLLTGGFETQYF
v_call: TRBV30; j_call: TRBJ1-5; d_call: NA; clone_size: once; cdr3_nt: TGTGCCTGGAGTGTAAAGGGAGCACGGGGTCAGCCCCAGCATTTT; cdr3_aa: CAWSVKGARGQPQHF
v_call: TRBV19; j_call: TRBJ2-7; d_call: NA; clone_size: NA; cdr3_nt: TGTGCCAGTAGTAGGGGACCAAGCTCCTACGAGCAGTACTTC; cdr3_aa: CASSRGPSSYEQYF
v_call: TRBV21-1; j_call: TRBJ2-3; d_call: NA; clone_size: NA; cdr3_nt: TGTGCCAGCAGCCCTGGGGGTACGGGAGTCCCCGATACGCAGTATTTT; cdr3_aa: CASSPGGTGVPDTQYF
v_call: TRBV24-1; j_call: TRBJ2-7; d_call: NA; clone_size: NA; cdr3_nt: TGTGCCACCAGTGAGAAGACAAGCCCCTACGAGCAGTACTTC; cdr3_aa: CATSEKTSPYEQYF
v_call: TRBV6-6; j_call: TRBJ1-3; d_call: NA; clone_size: NA; cdr3_nt: TGTGCCAGCAGTCCCGGGGGCAGGGCTGGAAACACCATATATTTT; cdr3_aa: CASSPGGRAGNTIYF